This T cell receptor (beta chain) was identified in a study of OX40 agonist ivuxolimab in advanced cancers. Study-wide points: Among expanded peripheral T cells, antigen specificity went undetermined. Certain nonresponding patients likewise had low normalized T-cell clonal expansion.

Profiled with immunoSEQ multiplex PCR; TCRdb holds only in-frame clones, not every one. The sample lists 60,000 to 65,000 clones, roughly 80% occurring once. CDR3 length: 14 amino acids. Trimming pared 1 base from V and 0 bases from J, leaving 5 bases between. Germline CDR1 SGHVS, CDR2 FQNEAQ. Sampling times: baseline, cycle 4 day 1, cycle 7 day 1. Of note for this clone: As yet, its antigen is unknown.

The source of this sequence is an adult with an advanced solid tumor such as melanoma, head and neck, liver or kidney cancer. The chain links TRBV7-8 to TRBJ2-3; D call uncertain. The sample in question was CD4+ or CD8+ T cells sorted from blood, obtained in a trial of the OX40 agonist ivuxolimab. The CDR3 protein is CASSLVDSTDTQYF. The CDR3 nucleotides read TGTGCCAGCAGCTTAGTTGACAGCACAGATACGCAGTATTTT.